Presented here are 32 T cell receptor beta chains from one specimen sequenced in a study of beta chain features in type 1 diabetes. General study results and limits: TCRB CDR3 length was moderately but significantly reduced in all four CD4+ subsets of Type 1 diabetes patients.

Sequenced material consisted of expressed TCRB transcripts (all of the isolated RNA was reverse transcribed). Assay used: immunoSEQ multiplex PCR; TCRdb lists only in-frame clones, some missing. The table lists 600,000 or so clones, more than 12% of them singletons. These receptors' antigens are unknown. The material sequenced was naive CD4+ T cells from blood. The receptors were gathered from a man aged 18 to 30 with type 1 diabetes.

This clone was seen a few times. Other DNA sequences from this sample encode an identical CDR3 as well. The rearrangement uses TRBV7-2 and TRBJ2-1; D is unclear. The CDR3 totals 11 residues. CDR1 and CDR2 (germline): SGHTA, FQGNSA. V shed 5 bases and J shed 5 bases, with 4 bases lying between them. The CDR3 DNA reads TGTGCCAGCAGCCTAGACAATGAGCAGTTCTTC. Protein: CASSLDNEQFF.

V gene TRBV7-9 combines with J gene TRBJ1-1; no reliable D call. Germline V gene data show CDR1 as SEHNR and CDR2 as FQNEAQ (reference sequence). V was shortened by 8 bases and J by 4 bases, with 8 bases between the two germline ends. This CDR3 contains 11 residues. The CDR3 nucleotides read TGTGCCAGCGGCTCCGGCACTGAAGCTTTCTTT. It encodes CASGSGTEAFF.

The CDR3 DNA sequence: TGTGCCAGCAGCCTTAACGGCAGGGTCTACGAGCAGTACTTC. It specifies CASSLNGRVYEQYF. The chain links TRBV7-2 to TRBJ2-7; D perhaps matches TRBD1 (5 bases). Germline V CDR1 and CDR2: SGHTA, FQGNSA. The CDR3 extends over 14 amino acids. Trimming left V 5 bases short and J 3 bases short, with 14 bases between.

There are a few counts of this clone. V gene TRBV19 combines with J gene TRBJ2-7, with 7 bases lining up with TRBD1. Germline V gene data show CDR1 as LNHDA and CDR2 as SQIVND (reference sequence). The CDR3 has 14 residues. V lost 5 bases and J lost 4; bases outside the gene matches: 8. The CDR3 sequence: CASSLRDSSYEQYF. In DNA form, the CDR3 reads TGTGCCAGTAGTCTCCGGGACAGCTCATACGAGCAGTACTTC.

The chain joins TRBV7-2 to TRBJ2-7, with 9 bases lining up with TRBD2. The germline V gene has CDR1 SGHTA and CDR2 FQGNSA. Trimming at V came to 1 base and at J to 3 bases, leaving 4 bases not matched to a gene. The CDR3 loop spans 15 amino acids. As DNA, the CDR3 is TGTGCCAGCAGCTTAGTTCTAGCGGGGATCTACGAGCAGTACTTC. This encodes CASSLVLAGIYEQYF.

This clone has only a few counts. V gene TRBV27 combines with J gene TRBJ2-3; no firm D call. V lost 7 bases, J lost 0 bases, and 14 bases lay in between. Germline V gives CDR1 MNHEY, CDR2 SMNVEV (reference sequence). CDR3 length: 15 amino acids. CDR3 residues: CASILQSRSTDTQYF. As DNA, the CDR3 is TGTGCCAGCATCCTACAGAGCCGAAGCACAGATACGCAGTATTTT.

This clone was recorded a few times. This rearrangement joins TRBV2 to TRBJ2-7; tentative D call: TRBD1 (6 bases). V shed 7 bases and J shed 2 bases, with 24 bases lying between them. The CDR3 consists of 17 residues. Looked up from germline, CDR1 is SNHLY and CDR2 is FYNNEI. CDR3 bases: TGTGCCAGCAACCTTGGGGGCTGGACAAAGATTACCTACGAGCAGTACTTC. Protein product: CASNLGGWTKITYEQYF.

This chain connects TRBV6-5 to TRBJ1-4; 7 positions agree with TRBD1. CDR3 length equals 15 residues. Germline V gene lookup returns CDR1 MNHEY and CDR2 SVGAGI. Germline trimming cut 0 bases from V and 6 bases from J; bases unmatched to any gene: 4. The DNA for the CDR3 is TGTGCCAGCAGTTACTCATCCGGGACAGATGAAAAACTGTTTTTT. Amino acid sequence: CASSYSSGTDEKLFF.

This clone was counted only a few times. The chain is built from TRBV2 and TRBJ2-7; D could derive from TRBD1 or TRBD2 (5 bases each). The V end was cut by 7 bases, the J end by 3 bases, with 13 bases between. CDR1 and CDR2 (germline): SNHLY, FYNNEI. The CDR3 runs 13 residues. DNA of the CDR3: TGTGCCAGCAAGGATAGGGGAGTCTACGAGCAGTACTTC. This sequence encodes CASKDRGVYEQYF. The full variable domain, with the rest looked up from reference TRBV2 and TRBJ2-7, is EPEVTQTPSHQVTQMGQEVILRCVPISNHLYFYWYRQILGQKVEFLVSFYNNEISEKSEIFDDQFSVERPDGSNFTLKIRSTKLEDSAMYFCASKDRGVYEQYFGPGTRLTVT.

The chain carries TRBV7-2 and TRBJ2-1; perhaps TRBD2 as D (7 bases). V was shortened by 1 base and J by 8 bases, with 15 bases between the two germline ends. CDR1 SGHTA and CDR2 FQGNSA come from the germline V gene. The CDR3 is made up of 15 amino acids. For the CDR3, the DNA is TGTGCCAGCAGCTTAGTTCGCGGGGGCTCCTATGAGCAGTTCTTC. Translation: CASSLVRGGSYEQFF. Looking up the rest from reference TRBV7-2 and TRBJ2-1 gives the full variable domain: GAGVSQSPSNKVTEKGKDVELRCDPISGHTALYWYRQSLGQGLEFLIYFQGNSAPDKSGLPSDRFSAERTGGSVSTLTIQRTQQEDSAVYLCASSLVRGGSYEQFFGPGTRLTVL.

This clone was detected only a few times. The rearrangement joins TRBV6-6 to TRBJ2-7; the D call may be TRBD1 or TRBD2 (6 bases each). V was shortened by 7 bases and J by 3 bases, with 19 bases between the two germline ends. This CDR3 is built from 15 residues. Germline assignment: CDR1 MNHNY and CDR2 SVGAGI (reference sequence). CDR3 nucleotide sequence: TGTGCCAGCACGGGGGCAGGGCAGATCTACTACGAGCAGTACTTC. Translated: CASTGAGQIYYEQYF.

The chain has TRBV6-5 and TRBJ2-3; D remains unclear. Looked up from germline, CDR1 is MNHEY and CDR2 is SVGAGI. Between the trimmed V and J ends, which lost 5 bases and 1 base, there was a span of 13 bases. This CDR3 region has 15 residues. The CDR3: CASSPWASGTDTQYF. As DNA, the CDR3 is TGTGCCAGCAGTCCCTGGGCAAGTGGCACAGATACGCAGTATTTT.

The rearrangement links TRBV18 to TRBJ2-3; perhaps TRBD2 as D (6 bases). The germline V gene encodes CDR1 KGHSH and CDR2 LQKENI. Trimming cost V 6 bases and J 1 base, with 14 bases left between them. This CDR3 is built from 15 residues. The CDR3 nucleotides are TGTGCCAGCTCTGGACGGGAGCGGGGCACAGATACGCAGTATTTT. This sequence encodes CASSGRERGTDTQYF.

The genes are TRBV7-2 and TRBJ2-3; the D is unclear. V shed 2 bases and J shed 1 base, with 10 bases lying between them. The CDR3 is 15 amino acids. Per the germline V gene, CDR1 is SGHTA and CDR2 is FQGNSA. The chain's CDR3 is CASSLNQAGTDTQYF. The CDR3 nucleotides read TGTGCCAGCAGCTTAAACCAGGCGGGCACAGATACGCAGTATTTT.

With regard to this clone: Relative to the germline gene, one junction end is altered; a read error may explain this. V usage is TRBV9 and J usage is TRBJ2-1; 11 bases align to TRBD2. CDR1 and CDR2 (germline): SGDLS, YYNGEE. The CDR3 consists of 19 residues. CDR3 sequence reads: CATSPPGLAGPSSYNEQFF. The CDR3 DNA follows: TGTGCCACCAGCCCCCCCGGACTAGCGGGCCCCAGCTCCTACAATGAGCAGTTCTTC.

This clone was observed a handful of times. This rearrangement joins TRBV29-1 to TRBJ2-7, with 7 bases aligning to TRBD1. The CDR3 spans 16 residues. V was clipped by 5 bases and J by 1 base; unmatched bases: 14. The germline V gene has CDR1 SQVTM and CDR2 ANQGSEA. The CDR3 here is CSVLRQGGEGSYEQYF. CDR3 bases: TGCAGCGTTCTAAGACAGGGCGGCGAGGGGTCCTACGAGCAGTACTTC.

For the CDR3, the DNA is TGCGCCAGCAGCTTGGACAGGGTAGGCGAGCAGTACTTC. Amino acids: CASSLDRVGEQYF. The rearrangement joins TRBV5-1 to TRBJ2-7, with D perhaps matching TRBD1 (6 bases). CDR3 size: 13 residues. Trimming cost V 0 bases and J 6 bases, with 10 bases left between them. Germline values: CDR1 SGHRS, CDR2 YFSETQ.

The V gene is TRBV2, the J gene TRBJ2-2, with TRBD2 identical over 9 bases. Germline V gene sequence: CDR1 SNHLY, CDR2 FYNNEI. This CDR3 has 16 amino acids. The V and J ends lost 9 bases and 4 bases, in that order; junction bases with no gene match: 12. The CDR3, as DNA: TGTGCCAGGGGGAGGCCGACTAGCGGAGTCACCGGGGAGCTGTTTTTT. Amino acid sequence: CARGRPTSGVTGELFF.

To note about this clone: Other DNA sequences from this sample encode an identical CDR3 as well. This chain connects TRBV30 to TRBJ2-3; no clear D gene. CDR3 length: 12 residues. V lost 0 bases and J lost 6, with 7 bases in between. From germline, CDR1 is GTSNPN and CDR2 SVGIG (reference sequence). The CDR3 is CAWSVNGDTQYF. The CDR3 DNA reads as TGTGCCTGGAGTGTAAATGGGGATACGCAGTATTTT.

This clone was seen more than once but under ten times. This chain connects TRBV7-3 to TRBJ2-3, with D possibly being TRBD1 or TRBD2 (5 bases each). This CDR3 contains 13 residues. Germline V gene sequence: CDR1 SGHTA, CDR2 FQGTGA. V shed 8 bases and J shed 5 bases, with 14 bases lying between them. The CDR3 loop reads CASGGGYGDTQYF. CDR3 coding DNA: TGTGCCAGCGGGGGTGGCTACGGAGATACGCAGTATTTT. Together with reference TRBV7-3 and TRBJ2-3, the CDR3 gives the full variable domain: GAGVSQTPSNKVTEKGKYVELRCDPISGHTALYWYRQSLGQGPEFLIYFQGTGAADDSGLPNDRFFAVRPEGSVSTLKIQRTERGDSAVYLCASGGGYGDTQYFGPGTRLTVL.

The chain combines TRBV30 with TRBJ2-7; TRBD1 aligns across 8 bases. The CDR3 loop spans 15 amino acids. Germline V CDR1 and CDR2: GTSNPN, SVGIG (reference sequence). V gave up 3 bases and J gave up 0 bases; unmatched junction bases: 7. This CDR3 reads CAWSVWDRSSYEQYF. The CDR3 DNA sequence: TGTGCCTGGAGCGTCTGGGACAGGAGCTCCTACGAGCAGTACTTC.

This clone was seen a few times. The CDR3 region is CASSLSLNEKLFF. The CDR3 nucleotides read TGTGCCAGCAGTTTAAGCCTTAATGAAAAACTGTTTTTT. This rearrangement joins TRBV28 to TRBJ1-4; D call uncertain. Germline CDR1 and CDR2: MDHEN and SYDVKM. This CDR3 has 13 amino acids. Trimming took 2 bases from V and 4 from J, leaving 5 bases between them. Supplemented by reference TRBV28 and TRBJ1-4, the full variable domain reads DVKVTQSSRYLVKRTGEKVFLECVQDMDHENMFWYRQDPGLGLRLIYFSYDVKMKEKGDIPEGYSVSREKKERFSLILESASTNQTSMYLCASSLSLNEKLFFGSGTQLSVL.

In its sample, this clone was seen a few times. The CDR3 bases are TGCGCCAGCAGTCCCGAAGCGGGAGTGCGTTACGAGCAGTACTTC. Its translation: CASSPEAGVRYEQYF. This chain uses TRBV5-1 with TRBJ2-7, with 8 nucleotides matching TRBD2. There are 15 residues in the CDR3. The ends lost 5 bases at V and 4 bases at J; junction bases unmatched: 11. CDR1 is SGHRS, CDR2 YFSETQ, per germline. Together with reference TRBV5-1 and TRBJ2-7, the CDR3 gives the full variable domain: KAGVTQTPRYLIKTRGQQVTLSCSPISGHRSVSWYQQTPGQGLQFLFEYFSETQRNKGNFPGRFSGRQFSNSRSEMNVSTLELGDSALYLCASSPEAGVRYEQYFGPGTRLTVT.

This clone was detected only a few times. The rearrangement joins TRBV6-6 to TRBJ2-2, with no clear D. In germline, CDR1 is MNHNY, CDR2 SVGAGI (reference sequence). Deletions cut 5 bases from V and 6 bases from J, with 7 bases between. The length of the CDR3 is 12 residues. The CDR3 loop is CASSAWAGELFF. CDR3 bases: TGTGCCAGCAGTGCCTGGGCCGGGGAGCTGTTTTTT.

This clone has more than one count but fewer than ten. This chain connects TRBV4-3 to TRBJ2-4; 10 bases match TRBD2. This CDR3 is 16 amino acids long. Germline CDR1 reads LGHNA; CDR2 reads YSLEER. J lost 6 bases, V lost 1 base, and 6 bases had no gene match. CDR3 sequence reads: CASSQVAGGPTNIQYF. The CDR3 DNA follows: TGCGCCAGCAGCCAAGTAGCGGGGGGCCCGACAAACATTCAGTACTTC.

This CDR3 is CASSLADEQFF. The CDR3 region has the DNA TGTGCCAGCAGCTTAGCGGATGAGCAGTTCTTC. The V and J genes are TRBV11-2 and TRBJ2-1; D unresolved. This CDR3 has 11 amino acids. The germline V gene encodes CDR1 SGHAT and CDR2 FQNNGV. V lost 1 base and J 8 bases, leaving 3 bases between the germline ends.

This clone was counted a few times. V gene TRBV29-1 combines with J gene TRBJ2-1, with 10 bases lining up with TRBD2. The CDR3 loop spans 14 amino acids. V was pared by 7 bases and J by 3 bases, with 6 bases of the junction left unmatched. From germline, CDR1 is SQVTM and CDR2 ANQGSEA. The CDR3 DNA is TGCAGCGCTACCCCTAGCGGGAGCTACAATGAGCAGTTCTTC. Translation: CSATPSGSYNEQFF.

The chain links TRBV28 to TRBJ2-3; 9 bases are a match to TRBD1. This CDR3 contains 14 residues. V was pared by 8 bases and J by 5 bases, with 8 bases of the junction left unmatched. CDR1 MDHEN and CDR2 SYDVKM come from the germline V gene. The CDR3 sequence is CASPPGQGIDTQYF. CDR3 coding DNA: TGTGCCAGCCCTCCGGGACAGGGAATAGATACGCAGTATTTT.

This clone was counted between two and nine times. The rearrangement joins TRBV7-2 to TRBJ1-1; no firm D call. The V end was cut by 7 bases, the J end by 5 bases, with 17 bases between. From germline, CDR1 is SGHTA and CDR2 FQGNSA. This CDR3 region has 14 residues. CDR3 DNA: TGTGCCAGCACCCTTCGACGGGTAGGGACTGAAGCTTTCTTT. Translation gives CASTLRRVGTEAFF.

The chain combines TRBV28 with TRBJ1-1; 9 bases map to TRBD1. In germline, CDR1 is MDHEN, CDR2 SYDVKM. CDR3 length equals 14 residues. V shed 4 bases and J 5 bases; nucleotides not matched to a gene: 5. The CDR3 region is CASSSGQGLTEAFF. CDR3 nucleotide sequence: TGTGCCAGCAGTTCGGGACAGGGTCTAACTGAAGCTTTCTTT.

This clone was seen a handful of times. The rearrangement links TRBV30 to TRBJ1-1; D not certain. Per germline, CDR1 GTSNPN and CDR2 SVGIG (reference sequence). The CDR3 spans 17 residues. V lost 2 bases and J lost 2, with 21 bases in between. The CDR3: CAWSRSRAIRYNTEAFF. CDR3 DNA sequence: TGTGCCTGGAGTCGATCGAGGGCAATTCGATACAACACTGAAGCTTTCTTT.

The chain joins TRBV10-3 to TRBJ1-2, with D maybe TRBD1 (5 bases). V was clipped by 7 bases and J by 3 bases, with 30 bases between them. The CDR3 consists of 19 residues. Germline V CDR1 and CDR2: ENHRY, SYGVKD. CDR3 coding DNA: TGTGCCATCAACCCGGGAGAGTGGTCAGGGTCCGAATTCGACTATGGCTACACCTTC. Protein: CAINPGEWSGSEFDYGYTF.